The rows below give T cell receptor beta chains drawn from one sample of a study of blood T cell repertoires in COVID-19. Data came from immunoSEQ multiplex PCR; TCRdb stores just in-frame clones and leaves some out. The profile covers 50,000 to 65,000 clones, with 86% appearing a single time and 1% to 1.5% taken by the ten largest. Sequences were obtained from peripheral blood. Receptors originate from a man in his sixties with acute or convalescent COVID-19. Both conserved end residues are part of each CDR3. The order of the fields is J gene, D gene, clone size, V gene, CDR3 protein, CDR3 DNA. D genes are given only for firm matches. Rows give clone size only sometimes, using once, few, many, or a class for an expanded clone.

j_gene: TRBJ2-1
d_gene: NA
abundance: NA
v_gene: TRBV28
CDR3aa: CASRLFRGGEGFNEQFF
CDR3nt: TGTGCCAGCAGGCTCTTTCGTGGGGGCGAAGGTTTCAATGAGCAGTTCTTC

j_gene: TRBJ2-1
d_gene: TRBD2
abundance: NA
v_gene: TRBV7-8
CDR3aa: CASSGTSGLTYNEQFF
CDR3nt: TGTGCCAGCAGCGGGACTAGCGGTTTAACCTACAATGAGCAGTTCTTC

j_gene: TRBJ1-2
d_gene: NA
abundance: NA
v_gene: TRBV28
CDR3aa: CASSFSPRNGYTF
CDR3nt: TGTGCCAGCAGTTTTAGCCCGCGGAATGGCTACACCTTC

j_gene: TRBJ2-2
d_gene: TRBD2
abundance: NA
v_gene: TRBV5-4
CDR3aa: CASSFGLAGDVGELFF
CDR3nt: TGTGCCAGCAGCTTTGGGCTAGCGGGAGATGTCGGGGAGCTGTTTTTT

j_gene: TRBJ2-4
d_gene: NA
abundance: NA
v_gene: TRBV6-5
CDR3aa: CASSYSIGAAKNIQYF
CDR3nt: TGTGCCAGCAGTTACTCGATAGGGGCAGCCAAAAACATTCAGTACTTC

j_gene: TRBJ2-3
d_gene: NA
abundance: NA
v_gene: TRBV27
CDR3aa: CASSLKTAASTDTQYF
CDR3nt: TGTGCCAGCAGTCTTAAGACAGCTGCTAGCACAGATACGCAGTATTTT

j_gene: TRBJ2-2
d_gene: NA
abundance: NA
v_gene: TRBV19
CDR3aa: CASSIDRQLANTGELFF
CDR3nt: TGTGCCAGTAGTATAGACAGGCAATTAGCGAACACCGGGGAGCTGTTTTTT

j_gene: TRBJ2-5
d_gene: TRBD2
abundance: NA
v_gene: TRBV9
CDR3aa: CASSPGTSAVETQYF
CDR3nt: TGTGCCAGCAGCCCCGGGACTAGCGCGGTGGAGACCCAGTACTTC

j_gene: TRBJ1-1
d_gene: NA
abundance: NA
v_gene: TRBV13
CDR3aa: CASSTYSEPHF
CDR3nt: TGTGCCAGCAGCACTTACAGTGAACCCCACTTT

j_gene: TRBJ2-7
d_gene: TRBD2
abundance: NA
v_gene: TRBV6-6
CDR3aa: CASSKTSGTSSYEQYF
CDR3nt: TGTGCCAGCAGTAAAACTAGCGGGACTAGCTCCTACGAGCAGTACTTC

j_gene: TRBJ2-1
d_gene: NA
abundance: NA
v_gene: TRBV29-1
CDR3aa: CSVPFQSRINEQFF
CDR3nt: TGCAGCGTTCCTTTCCAAAGCCGAATCAATGAGCAGTTCTTC

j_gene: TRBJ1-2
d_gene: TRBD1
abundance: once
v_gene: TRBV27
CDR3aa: CASSLSTGTYGYTF
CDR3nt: TGTGCCAGCAGTTTATCGACAGGGACCTATGGCTACACCTTC

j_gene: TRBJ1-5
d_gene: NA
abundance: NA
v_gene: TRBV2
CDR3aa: CASSASGSNQPQHF
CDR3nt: TGTGCCAGCAGTGCCAGCGGGAGCAATCAGCCCCAGCATTTT

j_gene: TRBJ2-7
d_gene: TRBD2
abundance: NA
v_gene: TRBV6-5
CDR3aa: CASSYPRGGSYEQYF
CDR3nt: TGTGCCAGCAGTTACCCCCGCGGGGGTTCCTACGAGCAGTACTTC

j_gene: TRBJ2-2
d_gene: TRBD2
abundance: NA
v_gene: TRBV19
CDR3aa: CASSLGLAGGRITGELFF
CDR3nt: TGTGCCAGTAGCTTGGGACTAGCGGGAGGGCGGATCACCGGGGAGCTGTTTTTT

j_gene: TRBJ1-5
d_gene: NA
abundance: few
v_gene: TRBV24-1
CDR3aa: CATSGSPGANQPQHF
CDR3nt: TGTGCCACCAGTGGGAGTCCAGGGGCCAATCAGCCCCAGCATTTT

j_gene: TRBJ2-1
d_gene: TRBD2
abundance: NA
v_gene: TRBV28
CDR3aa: CASSFRASGRRSYNEQFF
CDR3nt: TGTGCCAGCAGTTTCAGGGCTAGCGGCCGCCGCTCCTACAATGAGCAGTTCTTC

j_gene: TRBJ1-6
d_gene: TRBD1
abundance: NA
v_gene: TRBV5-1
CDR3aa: CASSSGDRGRGSPLHF
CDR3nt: TGCGCCAGCAGCTCCGGGGACAGGGGGCGTGGATCACCCCTCCACTTT

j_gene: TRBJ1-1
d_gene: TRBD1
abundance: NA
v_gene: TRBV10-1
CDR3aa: CASSGGTGTEAFF
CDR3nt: TGCGCCAGCAGTGGTGGGACAGGCACTGAAGCTTTCTTT

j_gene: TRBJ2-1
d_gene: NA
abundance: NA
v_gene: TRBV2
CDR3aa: CAKTVYNEQFF
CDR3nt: TGTGCCAAGACAGTTTACAATGAGCAGTTCTTC

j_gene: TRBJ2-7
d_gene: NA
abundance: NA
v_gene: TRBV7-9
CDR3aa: CASSLNFVRSYEQYF
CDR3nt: TGTGCCAGCAGCTTAAACTTCGTCCGCTCCTACGAGCAGTACTTC

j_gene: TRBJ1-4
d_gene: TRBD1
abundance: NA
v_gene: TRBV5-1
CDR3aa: CASSFQGVEKLFF
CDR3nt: TGCGCCAGCAGCTTTCAGGGGGTGGAAAAACTGTTTTTT

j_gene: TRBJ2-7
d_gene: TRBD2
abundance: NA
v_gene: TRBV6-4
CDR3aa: CASSTSVQYF
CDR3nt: TGTGCCAGCAGCACTAGCGTGCAGTACTTC

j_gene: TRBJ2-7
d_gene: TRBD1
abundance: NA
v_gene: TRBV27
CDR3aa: CASGRSPGAPLLTGGRSYEQYF
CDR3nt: TGTGCCAGCGGCCGCAGTCCCGGGGCCCCACTTCTCACAGGGGGGCGGTCCTACGAGCAGTACTTC

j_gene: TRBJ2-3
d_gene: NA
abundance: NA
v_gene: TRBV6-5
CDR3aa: CASGPGASTDTQYF
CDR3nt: TGTGCCAGCGGACCAGGGGCTAGCACAGATACGCAGTATTTT

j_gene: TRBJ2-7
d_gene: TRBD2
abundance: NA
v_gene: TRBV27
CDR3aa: CASRNIAGAGEQYF
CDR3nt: TGTGCCAGCAGGAACATAGCGGGAGCGGGGGAGCAGTACTTC

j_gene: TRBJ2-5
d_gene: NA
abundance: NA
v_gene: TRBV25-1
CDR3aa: CASSERLAETQYF
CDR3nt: TGTGCCAGCAGTGAACGGCTAGCGGAGACCCAGTACTTC

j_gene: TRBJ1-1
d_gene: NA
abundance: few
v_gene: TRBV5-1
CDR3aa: CASSLEQLNTEAFF
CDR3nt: TGCGCCAGCAGCTTGGAACAGCTGAACACTGAAGCTTTCTTT

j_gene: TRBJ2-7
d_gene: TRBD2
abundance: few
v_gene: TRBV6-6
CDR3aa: CASSHGLAGGSSYEQYF
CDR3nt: TGTGCCAGCAGTCACGGACTAGCGGGAGGGAGCTCCTACGAGCAGTACTTC

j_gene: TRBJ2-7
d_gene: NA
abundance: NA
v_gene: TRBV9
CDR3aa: CASSGETLYEQYF
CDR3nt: TGTGCCAGCAGCGGCGAGACACTCTACGAGCAGTACTTC

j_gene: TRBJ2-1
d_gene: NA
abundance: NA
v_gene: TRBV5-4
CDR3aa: CASSLGSWQGMDEQFF
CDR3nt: TGTGCCAGCAGCTTGGGCTCTTGGCAGGGCATGGATGAGCAGTTCTTC

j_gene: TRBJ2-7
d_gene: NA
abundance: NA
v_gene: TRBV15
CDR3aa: CATSRVSGSEQYF
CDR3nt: TGTGCCACCAGCAGAGTATCAGGGTCCGAGCAGTACTTC

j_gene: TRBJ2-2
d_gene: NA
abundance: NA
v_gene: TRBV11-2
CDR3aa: CASSSAWALTGELFF
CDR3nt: TGTGCCAGCAGCTCCGCCTGGGCGTTGACCGGGGAGCTGTTTTTT

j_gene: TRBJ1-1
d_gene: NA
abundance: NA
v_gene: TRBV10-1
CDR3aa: CASSAWRQGEAFF
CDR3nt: TGCGCCAGCAGTGCGTGGCGGCAGGGGGAAGCTTTCTTT

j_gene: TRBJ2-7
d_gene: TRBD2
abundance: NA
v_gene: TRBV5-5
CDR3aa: CASSRSGDSSYEQYF
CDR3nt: TGTGCCAGCAGCCGTAGCGGGGATAGCTCCTACGAGCAGTACTTC

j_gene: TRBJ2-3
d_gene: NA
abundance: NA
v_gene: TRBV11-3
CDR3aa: CASSLGGPTDTQYF
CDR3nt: TGTGCCAGCAGCTTAGGAGGGCCAACAGATACGCAGTATTTT

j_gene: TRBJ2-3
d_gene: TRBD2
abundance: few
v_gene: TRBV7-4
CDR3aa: CASSFQGLADTQYF
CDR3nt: TGTGCCAGCAGCTTCCAGGGACTAGCGGATACGCAGTATTTT

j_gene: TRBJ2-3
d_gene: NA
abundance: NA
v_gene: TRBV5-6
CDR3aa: CASSLAGSTDTQYF
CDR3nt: TGTGCCAGCAGCTTGGCGGGAAGCACAGATACGCAGTATTTT

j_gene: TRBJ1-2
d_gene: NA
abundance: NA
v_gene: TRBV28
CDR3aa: CASRLPTLGYGYTF
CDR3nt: TGTGCCAGCAGACTACCGACCCTCGGCTATGGCTACACCTTC

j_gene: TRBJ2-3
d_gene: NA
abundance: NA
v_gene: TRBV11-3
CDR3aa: CASSSTGGGRAVDTQYF
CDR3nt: TGTGCCAGCAGCAGTACTGGGGGGGGCAGGGCGGTGGATACGCAGTATTTT

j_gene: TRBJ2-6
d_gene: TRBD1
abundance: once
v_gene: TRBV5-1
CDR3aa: CASSLAGTEDLRDSGANVLTF
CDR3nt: TGCGCCAGCAGCTTGGCCGGGACAGAGGACCTCCGCGATTCTGGGGCCAACGTCCTGACTTTC

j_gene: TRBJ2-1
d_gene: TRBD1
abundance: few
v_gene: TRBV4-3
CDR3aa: CASSQELFEGQGPYNEQFF
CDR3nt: TGCGCCAGCAGCCAAGAGCTATTTGAGGGACAGGGCCCCTACAATGAGCAGTTCTTC

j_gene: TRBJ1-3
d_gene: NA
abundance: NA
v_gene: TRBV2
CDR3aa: CASSVQGSRNTIYF
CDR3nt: TGTGCCAGCAGTGTGCAGGGGAGCCGAAACACCATATATTTT

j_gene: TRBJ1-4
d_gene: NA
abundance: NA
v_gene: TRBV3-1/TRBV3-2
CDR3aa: CASSSSWATNEKLFF
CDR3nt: TGTGCCAGCAGTTCCAGTTGGGCGACTAATGAAAAACTGTTTTTT

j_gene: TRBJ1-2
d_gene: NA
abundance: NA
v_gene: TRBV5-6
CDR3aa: CASSAGSRVRGYTF
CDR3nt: TGTGCCAGCAGCGCCGGCAGCAGGGTACGTGGCTACACCTTC

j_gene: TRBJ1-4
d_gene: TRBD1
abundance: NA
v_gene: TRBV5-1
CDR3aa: CASSWGDSTEKLFF
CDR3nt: TGCGCCAGCAGCTGGGGGGACAGTACTGAAAAACTGTTTTTT

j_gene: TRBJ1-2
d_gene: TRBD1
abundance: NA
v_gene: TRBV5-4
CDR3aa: CASRIGTGTPSGYTF
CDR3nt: TGTGCCAGCAGAATAGGGACAGGAACACCATCTGGCTACACCTTC

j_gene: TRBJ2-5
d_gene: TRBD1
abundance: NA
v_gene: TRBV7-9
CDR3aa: CASSSWTGQMAQYF
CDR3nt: TGTGCCAGCAGCTCGTGGACAGGCCAGATGGCCCAGTACTTC

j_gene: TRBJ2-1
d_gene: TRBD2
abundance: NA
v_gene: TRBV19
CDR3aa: CATTSSTSGRVSYNEQFF
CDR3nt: TGTGCCACCACGAGTTCCACTAGCGGGAGGGTCTCCTACAATGAGCAGTTCTTC

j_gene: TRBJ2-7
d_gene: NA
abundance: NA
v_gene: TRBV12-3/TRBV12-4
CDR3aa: CASSLDSRYEQYF
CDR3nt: TGTGCCAGCAGTTTGGACAGCAGATACGAGCAGTACTTC

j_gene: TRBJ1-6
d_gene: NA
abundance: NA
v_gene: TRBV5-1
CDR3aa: CASSLGGSESPLHF
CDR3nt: TGCGCCAGCAGCTTGGGGGGCAGTGAGTCACCCCTCCACTTT

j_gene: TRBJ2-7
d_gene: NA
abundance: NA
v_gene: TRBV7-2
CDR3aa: CASSPDAGGNYEQYF
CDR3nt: TGTGCCAGCAGCCCGGACGCTGGAGGGAACTACGAGCAGTACTTC

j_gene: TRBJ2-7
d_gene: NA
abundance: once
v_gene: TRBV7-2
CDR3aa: CASSPTRGGYEQYF
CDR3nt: TGTGCCAGCAGCCCCACGCGGGGCGGCTACGAGCAGTACTTC

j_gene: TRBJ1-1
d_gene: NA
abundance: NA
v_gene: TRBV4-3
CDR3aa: CASSQEEGLTTEAFF
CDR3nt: TGCGCCAGCAGCCAAGAAGAGGGCCTCACCACTGAAGCTTTCTTT

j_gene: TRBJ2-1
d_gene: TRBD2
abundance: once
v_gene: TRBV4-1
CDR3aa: CASSQTASGYNEQFF
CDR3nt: TGCGCCAGCAGCCAAACGGCTAGCGGCTACAATGAGCAGTTCTTC

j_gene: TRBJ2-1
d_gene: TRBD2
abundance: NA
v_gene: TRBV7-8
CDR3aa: CASSPGLAGELEQFF
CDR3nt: TGTGCCAGCAGCCCGGGACTAGCGGGAGAACTTGAGCAGTTCTTC

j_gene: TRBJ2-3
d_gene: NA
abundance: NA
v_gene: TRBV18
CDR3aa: CASSPGADTQYF
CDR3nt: TGTGCCAGCTCACCGGGGGCGGATACGCAGTATTTT